One and the same sample provided the 26 T cell receptor beta chains below, sequenced in a study of response to subunit inactivated influenza vaccine. Each CDR3 protein is one row after TCRdb ran MiXCR on the RT-PCR reads. Among 560,000 or so distinct CDR3 sequences, about 7.6% were seen once, and the ten largest hold roughly 13%. The input for sequencing was PBMCs from blood, taken approximately 25 months after vaccination. All receptors derive from a man between 50 and 69 years old who received an inactivated influenza vaccine.

This clonotype occurred many times. The chain carries TRBV7-2 and TRBJ1-3, with a weak D call TRBD1 (5 bases). CDR1 and CDR2 (germline): SGHTA, FQGNSA. The CDR3 is 15 residues long. Trimming shortened V by 1 base and J by 2 bases, and 9 bases separated the two germline ends. CDR3 in amino acids: CASSLDGGAGNTIYF. CDR3 sequence (DNA): TGTGCCAGCAGCTTAGACGGGGGGGCTGGAAACACCATATATTTT.

This clonotype was seen many times. The chain carries TRBV21-1 and TRBJ2-3. TRBV21-1 is a pseudogene locus. The CDR3 extends over 14 amino acids. The CDR3 sequence: CASSTYLSTDTQYF. The CDR3 nucleotides are TGTGCCAGCAGCACCTACCTTAGCACAGATACGCAGTATTTT.

This clonotype was observed a handful of times. The chain carries TRBV5-1 and TRBJ1-5; D uncertain. The CDR3 runs to 14 residues. Germline values: CDR1 SGHRS, CDR2 YFSETQ. Between the trimmed V and J ends, which lost 0 bases and 6 bases, there was a span of 10 bases. CDR3 sequence reads: CASSLAPKSQPQHF. As DNA, the CDR3 is TGCGCCAGCAGCTTGGCCCCTAAAAGTCAGCCCCAGCATTTT. Full variable domain (outside the CDR3, taken from reference TRBV5-1 and TRBJ1-5): KAGVTQTPRYLIKTRGQQVTLSCSPISGHRSVSWYQQTPGQGLQFLFEYFSETQRNKGNFPGRFSGRQFSNSRSEMNVSTLELGDSALYLCASSLAPKSQPQHFGDGTRLSIL.

This sequence joins TRBV28 and TRBJ2-1; 11 bases line up with TRBD2. The ends lost 3 bases at V and 1 base at J; junction bases unmatched: 2. The germline V gene encodes CDR1 MDHEN and CDR2 SYDVKM. The CDR3 totals 16 residues. CDR3 protein: CASSFVAGGSYNEQFF. Written as DNA, the CDR3 is TGTGCCAGCAGTTTCGTAGCGGGAGGGTCCTACAATGAGCAGTTCTTC.

The chain uses TRBV12-2 and TRBJ2-7; TRBD1, as called in the table, went unchecked against the DNA. TRBV12-2 is tagged as a pseudogene. The CDR3 length is 16 residues. CDR3 loop: CASRFKPGRAIYEQYF. Here the CDR3 DNA reads TGTGCAAGTCGCTTTAAACCGGGACGGGCCATTTACGAGCAGTACTTC.

This clonotype appeared a few times. The chain links TRBV3-1 to TRBJ2-4; D might be TRBD1 (5 bases). V lost 1 base, J lost 4 bases, and 11 bases lay in between. CDR1 is LGHDT, CDR2 YNNKEL, per germline (reference sequence). This CDR3 has 15 residues. The CDR3 sequence: CASSQVGHLKNIQYF. The CDR3 DNA reads TGTGCCAGCAGCCAAGTAGGACACCTAAAAAACATTCAGTACTTC.

This clonotype was seen a handful of times. The chain employs TRBV20-1 and TRBJ2-7; D may be TRBD2 (5 bases). The CDR3 has 14 residues. Trimming took off 0 bases at V and 7 bases at J, with 16 bases between the two ends. Germline CDR1 reads DFQATT; CDR2 reads SNEGSKA (reference sequence). CDR3 protein: CSARDRIEVAEQYF. The DNA for the CDR3 is TGCAGTGCTAGAGACCGGATTGAGGTAGCGGAGCAGTACTTC.

This clonotype appeared many times. The chain employs TRBV6-2 or TRBV6-3 and TRBJ2-7; D is unresolved. In germline, CDR1 is MNHEY, CDR2 SVGEGT. V shed 4 bases and J shed 4 bases, with 8 bases lying between them. The CDR3 totals 12 residues. CDR3 in amino acids: CASSFGEYEQYF. As DNA, the CDR3 is TGTGCCAGCAGTTTTGGAGAGTACGAGCAGTACTTC.

The chain has TRBV2 and TRBJ1-5; D not certain. The CDR3 runs 13 residues. With 6 bases removed from V and 9 bases from J, the gap between germline ends came to 15 bases. The germline V gene encodes CDR1 SNHLY and CDR2 FYNNEI. This CDR3 reads CASRSAFVRPQHF. The CDR3 nucleotides are TGTGCCAGCAGATCAGCGTTTGTGAGGCCCCAGCATTTT.

This clonotype occurred a few times. J is TRBJ2-1 and V is TRBV9, with 8 bases identical to TRBD2. CDR1 SGDLS and CDR2 YYNGEE come from the germline V gene. Unmatched junction bases numbered 4, after V lost 0 bases and J lost 5 bases. CDR3 size: 15 residues. The CDR3 coding sequence is TGTGCCAGCAGCGTAGATAGCGGGATACACAATGAGCAGTTCTTC. The encoded protein is CASSVDSGIHNEQFF.

This clonotype was recorded a few times. The J gene is TRBJ1-6, the V gene TRBV4-2, with D hard to call. The CDR3 is 16 residues long. Between the trimmed V and J ends, which lost 0 bases and 8 bases, there was a span of 14 bases. Germline V lookup: CDR1 LGHNA, CDR2 YNFKEQ. CDR3 region: CASSQDPSGLYSPLHF. DNA of the CDR3: TGTGCCAGCAGCCAAGATCCCAGTGGGTTATATTCACCCCTCCACTTT.

In its sample, this clonotype was seen a few times. The chain combines TRBV10-3 with TRBJ2-3, with 12 bases that match TRBD2. V lost 4 bases and J lost 4; bases outside the gene matches: 3. Germline lookup yields CDR1 ENHRY and CDR2 SYGVKD. The CDR3 sequence is 15 residues long. The CDR3 region has the DNA TGTGCCATCAGTGGGACTAGCGGGGTAGCAGATACGCAGTATTTT. It translates to CAISGTSGVADTQYF.

This chain links TRBV5-6 with TRBJ2-7; D might be TRBD1 (6 bases). Germline V gene lookup returns CDR1 SGHDT and CDR2 YYEEEE. V lost 4 bases to trimming and J lost 0 bases, with 8 bases between them. This CDR3 region has 13 residues. CDR3 in amino acids: CASSADSSYEQYF. The CDR3 DNA reads TGTGCCAGCAGCGCGGACAGCTCCTACGAGCAGTACTTC.

This clonotype was detected only a few times. This sequence joins TRBV20-1 and TRBJ1-4; D gene unclear. Germline values: CDR1 DFQATT, CDR2 SNEGSKA (reference sequence). The CDR3 extends over 12 amino acids. V shed 8 bases and J shed 10 bases, with 17 bases lying between them. In nucleotides, the CDR3 is TGCAGTATCCCGGACCTGGCTGCAAAACTGTTTTTT. Encoded protein: CSIPDLAAKLFF.

This clonotype was seen a handful of times. The chain links TRBV6-2 or TRBV6-3 to TRBJ1-2, with D possibly matching TRBD1 (5 bases). The CDR3 has 16 residues. The germline CDR1 and CDR2 sequences are MNHEY and SVGEGT. Trimming removed 7 bases from V and 9 bases from J, with 27 bases in between. DNA of the CDR3: TGTGCCAGCACCGCCCGGGCCGGGAAAGAATCGGGGCGCTACACCTTC. Protein sequence: CASTARAGKESGRYTF.

The V call is TRBV5-1, the J call TRBJ1-4; 7 bases map to TRBD1. CDR3 length: 14 amino acids. Germline V gene lookup returns CDR1 SGHRS and CDR2 YFSETQ. J lost 8 bases, V lost 1 base, and 5 bases had no gene match. This CDR3 is CASSLSAGGEKLFF. In nucleotides, the CDR3 is TGCGCCAGCAGCTTGTCGGCAGGGGGAGAAAAACTGTTTTTT.

The rearrangement joins TRBV7-2 to TRBJ2-5; D is uncertain. Germline V CDR1 and CDR2: SGHTA, FQGNSA. V was pared by 2 bases and J by 5 bases, with 15 bases between. The CDR3 consists of 15 residues. The CDR3 DNA reads TGTGCCAGCAGCTTAAGCACGGCTCGGAAGGAGACCCAGTACTTC. Translating it yields CASSLSTARKETQYF.

The rearrangement joins TRBV18 to TRBJ1-4; D unclear. The CDR3 covers 11 residues. Germline loops: CDR1 KGHSH, CDR2 LQKENI. Trimming cost V 1 base and J 6 bases, with 0 bases left between them. Written as DNA, the CDR3 is TGTGCCAGCTCACCACATGAAAAACTGTTTTTT. This sequence encodes CASSPHEKLFF.

This clonotype has more than one count but fewer than ten. The chain uses TRBV12-3 or TRBV12-4 and TRBJ2-1, with D possibly TRBD2 on 6 matching bases. There are 16 residues in the CDR3. The V end lost 7 bases, the J end lost 0 bases, and 16 bases lay between the germline ends. Here the CDR3 reads CASTFAGLSSYNEQFF. The DNA for the CDR3 is TGTGCCAGCACCTTTGCGGGACTGAGCTCCTACAATGAGCAGTTCTTC.

This clonotype was detected only a few times. The chain couples TRBV25-1 to TRBJ2-5; 10 nucleotides line up with TRBD1. The germline V gene encodes CDR1 MGHDK and CDR2 SYGVNS. Trimming took 4 bases from V and 4 from J; bases not matched to a gene: 3. The CDR3 is 14 residues long. The CDR3 is CASSGWTGGETQYF. The CDR3 bases are TGTGCCAGCAGTGGGTGGACAGGGGGAGAGACCCAGTACTTC.

On this clonotype itself: This could be a read error, since a much larger clone is one nucleotide away. V is TRBV12-3 or TRBV12-4 and J is TRBJ1-5; D remains unclear. Trimming removed 4 bases at V and 0 bases at J, with 4 bases between. The CDR3 consists of 13 residues. The CDR3 spells CASSSYSNQPQHF. CDR3 DNA sequence: TGTGCCAGCAGTTCTTATAGCAATCAGCCCCAGCATTTT.

In its sample, this clonotype was seen many times. The chain employs TRBV12-3 or TRBV12-4 and TRBJ2-5; possibly TRBD2 for D (5 bases). V was cut by 7 bases and J by 0 bases, with 21 bases left in between. The CDR3 extends over 17 amino acids. CDR3 residues: CASTSGRGWAYQETQYF. Written as DNA, the CDR3 is TGTGCCAGCACCTCCGGACGAGGGTGGGCCTACCAAGAGACCCAGTACTTC.

This clonotype turned up a few times. The V and J genes are TRBV29-1 and TRBJ2-5; 12 bases fit TRBD1. The germline V gene has CDR1 SQVTM and CDR2 ANQGSEA. The CDR3 loop spans 16 amino acids. The V segment lost 0 bases and the J segment 4 bases; nucleotides outside the gene matches: 6. CDR3 amino acids: CSVEERGQGAIETQYF. Written as DNA, the CDR3 is TGCAGCGTTGAAGAGAGGGGACAGGGGGCTATAGAGACCCAGTACTTC.

A few counts support this clonotype. The rearrangement joins TRBV7-2 to TRBJ2-7; 8 nucleotides align to TRBD1. V was pared by 5 bases and J by 0 bases, with 6 bases of the junction left unmatched. Per germline, CDR1 SGHTA and CDR2 FQGNSA. CDR3 length: 15 residues. The CDR3 DNA follows: TGTGCCAGCAGCCCAGACAGGGGAAGCTCCTACGAGCAGTACTTC. Amino acid sequence: CASSPDRGSSYEQYF. The entire variable domain, with the rest obtained from reference TRBV7-2 and TRBJ2-7, is as follows: GAGVSQSPSNKVTEKGKDVELRCDPISGHTALYWYRQSLGQGLEFLIYFQGNSAPDKSGLPSDRFSAERTGGSVSTLTIQRTQQEDSAVYLCASSPDRGSSYEQYFGPGTRLTVT.

This clonotype was found a few times. The chain employs TRBV9 and TRBJ2-7; a weak D match, TRBD1 (5 bases). The V end was cut by 0 bases, the J end by 2 bases, with 15 bases between. The CDR3 extends over 16 amino acids. Per the germline V gene, CDR1 is SGDLS and CDR2 is YYNGEE. Here the CDR3 reads CASSVVEVGPPYEQYF. CDR3 DNA: TGTGCCAGCAGCGTAGTGGAAGTGGGGCCCCCCTACGAGCAGTACTTC.

This clonotype was seen ten or more times. The chain combines TRBV5-1 with TRBJ2-7; D possibly corresponds to TRBD2 (5 bases). The V end was cut by 1 base, the J end by 0 bases, with 11 bases between. This CDR3 comprises 15 residues. Germline loops: CDR1 SGHRS, CDR2 YFSETQ. The DNA of the CDR3 is TGCGCCAGCAGCTTGTCGGGATTGAGCTCCTACGAGCAGTACTTC. This encodes CASSLSGLSSYEQYF. The full variable domain, its missing parts supplied by reference TRBV5-1 and TRBJ2-7, is KAGVTQTPRYLIKTRGQQVTLSCSPISGHRSVSWYQQTPGQGLQFLFEYFSETQRNKGNFPGRFSGRQFSNSRSEMNVSTLELGDSALYLCASSLSGLSSYEQYFGPGTRLTVT.